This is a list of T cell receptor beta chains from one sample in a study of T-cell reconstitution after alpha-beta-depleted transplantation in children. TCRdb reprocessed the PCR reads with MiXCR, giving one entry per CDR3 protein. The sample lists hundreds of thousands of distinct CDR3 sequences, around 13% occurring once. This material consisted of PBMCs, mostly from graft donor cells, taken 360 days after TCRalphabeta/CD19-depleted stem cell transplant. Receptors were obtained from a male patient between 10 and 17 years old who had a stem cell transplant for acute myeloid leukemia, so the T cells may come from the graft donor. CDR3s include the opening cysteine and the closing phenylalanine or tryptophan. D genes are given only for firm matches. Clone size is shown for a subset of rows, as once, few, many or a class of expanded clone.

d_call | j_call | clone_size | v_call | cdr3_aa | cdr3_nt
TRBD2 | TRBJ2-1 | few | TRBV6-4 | CASSPSGVYNEQFF | TGTGCCAGCAGCCCTAGCGGGGTTTACAATGAGCAGTTCTTC
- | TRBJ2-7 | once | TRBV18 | CASSPRASWEQYF | TGTGCCAGCTCACCAAGAGCCTCCTGGGAGCAGTACTTC
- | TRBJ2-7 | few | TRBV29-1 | CSVGGRGGNYEQYF | TGCAGCGTCGGAGGCAGGGGGGGAAACTACGAGCAGTACTTC
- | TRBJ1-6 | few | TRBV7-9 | CASTRSDNSPLHF | TGTGCCAGTACACGGAGCGATAATTCACCCCTCCACTTT
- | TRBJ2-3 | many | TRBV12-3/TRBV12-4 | CASTSDWVKYF | TGTGCCAGCACCTCCGACTGGGTCAAGTATTTT
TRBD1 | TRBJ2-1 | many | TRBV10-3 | CAISESGQPLYNEQFF | TGTGCCATCAGTGAGTCGGGACAGCCCCTATACAATGAGCAGTTCTTC
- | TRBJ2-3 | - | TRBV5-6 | CASSLLIGSSTDTQYF | TGTGCCAGCAGCTTGTTGATCGGGTCTAGCACAGATACGCAGTATTTT
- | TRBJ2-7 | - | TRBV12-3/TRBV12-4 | CASSFLDEQYF | TGTGCCAGCAGTTTTCTAGACGAGCAGTACTTC
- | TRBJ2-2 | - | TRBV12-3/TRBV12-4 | CASQGRENTGELFF | TGTGCCAGCCAAGGGCGGGAGAACACCGGGGAGCTGTTTTTT
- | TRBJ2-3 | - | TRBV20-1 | CRVPADTQYF | TGCAGGGTCCCTGCGGATACGCAGTATTTT
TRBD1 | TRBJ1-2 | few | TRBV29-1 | CSVPSIRGLFPDVGYTF | TGCAGCGTTCCTTCTATCAGGGGGCTCTTCCCAGATGTTGGCTACACCTTC
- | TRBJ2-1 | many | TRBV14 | CASSQRTGGRVDEQFF | TGTGCCAGCAGCCAACGAACAGGGGGGAGGGTGGATGAGCAGTTCTTC
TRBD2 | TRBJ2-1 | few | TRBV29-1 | CSVESRGRARYEQFF | TGCAGCGTTGAATCCCGCGGGAGGGCCCGGTATGAGCAGTTCTTC
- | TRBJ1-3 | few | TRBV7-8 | CASSSRLDTIYF | TGTGCCAGCAGCTCCCGATTGGACACCATATATTTT
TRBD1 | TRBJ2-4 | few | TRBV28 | CASRHRTGVAKNIQYF | TGTGCCAGCAGACACCGGACAGGAGTAGCCAAAAACATTCAGTACTTC
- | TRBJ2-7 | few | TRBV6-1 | CASSQRDGGYEQYF | TGTGCCAGCAGTCAACGGGACGGAGGCTACGAGCAGTACTTC
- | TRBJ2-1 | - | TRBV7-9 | CASRATWRRVDEQFF | TGTGCCAGCAGAGCCACCTGGAGGAGGGTTGATGAGCAGTTCTTC
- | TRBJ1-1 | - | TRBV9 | CASSVAVGLRTEAFF | TGTGCCAGCAGCGTAGCTGTGGGTCTACGCACTGAAGCTTTCTTT
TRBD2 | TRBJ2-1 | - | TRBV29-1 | CSVVSTGSGVYNEQFF | TGCAGCGTTGTAAGTACGGGTAGCGGGGTCTACAATGAGCAGTTCTTC
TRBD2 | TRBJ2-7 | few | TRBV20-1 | CSALSGRASEEQYF | TGCAGTGCTTTAAGCGGGAGGGCCAGTGAGGAGCAGTACTTC
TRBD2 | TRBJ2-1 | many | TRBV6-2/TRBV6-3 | CASSRLTSGSYNEQFF | TGTGCCAGCAGCCGCCTGACTAGCGGGAGTTACAATGAGCAGTTCTTC
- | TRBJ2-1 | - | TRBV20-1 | CSATQGGDEQFF | TGCAGTGCTACACAGGGGGGGGATGAGCAGTTCTTC
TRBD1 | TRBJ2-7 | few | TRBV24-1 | CATSDTDRGLSYEQYF | TGTGCCACCAGTGACACCGACAGGGGGCTCTCCTACGAGCAGTACTTC
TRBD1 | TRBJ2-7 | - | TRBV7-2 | CASSSIRDRGHLPPF | TGTGCCAGCAGTTCCATCCGGGACAGGGGCCACCTTCCACCCTTC
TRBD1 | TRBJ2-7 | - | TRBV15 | CATSIGQGSYEQYF | TGTGCCACCAGCATCGGACAGGGATCCTACGAGCAGTACTTC
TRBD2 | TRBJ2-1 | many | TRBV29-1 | CSVLTSGRMNEQFF | TGCAGCGTCCTAACTAGCGGGAGGATGAATGAGCAGTTCTTC
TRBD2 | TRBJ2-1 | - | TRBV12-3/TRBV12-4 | CASSSRVAGRNEQFF | TGTGCCAGCAGTTCCCGGGTAGCGGGTAGGAATGAGCAGTTCTTC
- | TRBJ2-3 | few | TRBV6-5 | CASSLIQKGADTQYF | TGTGCCAGCAGTCTAATCCAGAAGGGCGCAGATACGCAGTATTTT
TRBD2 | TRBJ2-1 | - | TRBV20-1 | CSAVRLAGEGEQFF | TGCAGTGCTGTACGACTAGCGGGAGAGGGTGAGCAGTTCTTC
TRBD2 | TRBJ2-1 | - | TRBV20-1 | CSARRLAANNEQFF | TGCAGTGCTAGGCGGCTAGCGGCGAACAATGAGCAGTTCTTC
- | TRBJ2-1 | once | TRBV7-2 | CASSWGQYNEQFF | TGTGCCAGCAGCTGGGGGCAATACAATGAGCAGTTCTTC
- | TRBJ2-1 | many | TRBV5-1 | CASSGTGRLDNEQFF | TGCGCCAGCAGCGGCACAGGGAGGCTCGACAATGAGCAGTTCTTC
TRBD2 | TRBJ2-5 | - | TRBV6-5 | CASSSTAGVWQETQYF | TGTGCCAGCAGTTCTACTGCGGGAGTTTGGCAAGAGACCCAGTACTTC
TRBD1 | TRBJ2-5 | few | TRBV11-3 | CASSSDREEGETQYF | TGTGCCAGCAGCTCGGACAGGGAGGAGGGAGAGACCCAGTACTTC
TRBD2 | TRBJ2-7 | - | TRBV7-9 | CASSWGLAVYEQYF | TGTGCCAGCAGCTGGGGACTAGCGGTATACGAGCAGTACTTC
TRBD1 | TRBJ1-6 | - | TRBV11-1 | CASSPAHRDRGQRSPLHF | TGTGCCAGCAGCCCCGCACACCGGGACAGGGGGCAAAGGTCACCCCTCCACTTT
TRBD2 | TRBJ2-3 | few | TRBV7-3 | CATPPTRGRTPTDTQYF | TGTGCCACACCACCTACTCGCGGGAGAACTCCCACAGATACGCAGTATTTT
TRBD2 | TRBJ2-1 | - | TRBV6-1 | CATRRGREGHYEQFF | TGTGCCACCCGTAGGGGGCGGGAGGGCCACTATGAGCAGTTCTTC
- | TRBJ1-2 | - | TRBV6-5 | CASSYSGRERGYTF | TGTGCCAGCAGTTACTCGGGCAGGGAGCGTGGCTACACCTTC
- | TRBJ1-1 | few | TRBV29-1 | CSVEKGVYTEAFF | TGCAGCGTTGAAAAGGGGGTATACACTGAAGCTTTCTTT